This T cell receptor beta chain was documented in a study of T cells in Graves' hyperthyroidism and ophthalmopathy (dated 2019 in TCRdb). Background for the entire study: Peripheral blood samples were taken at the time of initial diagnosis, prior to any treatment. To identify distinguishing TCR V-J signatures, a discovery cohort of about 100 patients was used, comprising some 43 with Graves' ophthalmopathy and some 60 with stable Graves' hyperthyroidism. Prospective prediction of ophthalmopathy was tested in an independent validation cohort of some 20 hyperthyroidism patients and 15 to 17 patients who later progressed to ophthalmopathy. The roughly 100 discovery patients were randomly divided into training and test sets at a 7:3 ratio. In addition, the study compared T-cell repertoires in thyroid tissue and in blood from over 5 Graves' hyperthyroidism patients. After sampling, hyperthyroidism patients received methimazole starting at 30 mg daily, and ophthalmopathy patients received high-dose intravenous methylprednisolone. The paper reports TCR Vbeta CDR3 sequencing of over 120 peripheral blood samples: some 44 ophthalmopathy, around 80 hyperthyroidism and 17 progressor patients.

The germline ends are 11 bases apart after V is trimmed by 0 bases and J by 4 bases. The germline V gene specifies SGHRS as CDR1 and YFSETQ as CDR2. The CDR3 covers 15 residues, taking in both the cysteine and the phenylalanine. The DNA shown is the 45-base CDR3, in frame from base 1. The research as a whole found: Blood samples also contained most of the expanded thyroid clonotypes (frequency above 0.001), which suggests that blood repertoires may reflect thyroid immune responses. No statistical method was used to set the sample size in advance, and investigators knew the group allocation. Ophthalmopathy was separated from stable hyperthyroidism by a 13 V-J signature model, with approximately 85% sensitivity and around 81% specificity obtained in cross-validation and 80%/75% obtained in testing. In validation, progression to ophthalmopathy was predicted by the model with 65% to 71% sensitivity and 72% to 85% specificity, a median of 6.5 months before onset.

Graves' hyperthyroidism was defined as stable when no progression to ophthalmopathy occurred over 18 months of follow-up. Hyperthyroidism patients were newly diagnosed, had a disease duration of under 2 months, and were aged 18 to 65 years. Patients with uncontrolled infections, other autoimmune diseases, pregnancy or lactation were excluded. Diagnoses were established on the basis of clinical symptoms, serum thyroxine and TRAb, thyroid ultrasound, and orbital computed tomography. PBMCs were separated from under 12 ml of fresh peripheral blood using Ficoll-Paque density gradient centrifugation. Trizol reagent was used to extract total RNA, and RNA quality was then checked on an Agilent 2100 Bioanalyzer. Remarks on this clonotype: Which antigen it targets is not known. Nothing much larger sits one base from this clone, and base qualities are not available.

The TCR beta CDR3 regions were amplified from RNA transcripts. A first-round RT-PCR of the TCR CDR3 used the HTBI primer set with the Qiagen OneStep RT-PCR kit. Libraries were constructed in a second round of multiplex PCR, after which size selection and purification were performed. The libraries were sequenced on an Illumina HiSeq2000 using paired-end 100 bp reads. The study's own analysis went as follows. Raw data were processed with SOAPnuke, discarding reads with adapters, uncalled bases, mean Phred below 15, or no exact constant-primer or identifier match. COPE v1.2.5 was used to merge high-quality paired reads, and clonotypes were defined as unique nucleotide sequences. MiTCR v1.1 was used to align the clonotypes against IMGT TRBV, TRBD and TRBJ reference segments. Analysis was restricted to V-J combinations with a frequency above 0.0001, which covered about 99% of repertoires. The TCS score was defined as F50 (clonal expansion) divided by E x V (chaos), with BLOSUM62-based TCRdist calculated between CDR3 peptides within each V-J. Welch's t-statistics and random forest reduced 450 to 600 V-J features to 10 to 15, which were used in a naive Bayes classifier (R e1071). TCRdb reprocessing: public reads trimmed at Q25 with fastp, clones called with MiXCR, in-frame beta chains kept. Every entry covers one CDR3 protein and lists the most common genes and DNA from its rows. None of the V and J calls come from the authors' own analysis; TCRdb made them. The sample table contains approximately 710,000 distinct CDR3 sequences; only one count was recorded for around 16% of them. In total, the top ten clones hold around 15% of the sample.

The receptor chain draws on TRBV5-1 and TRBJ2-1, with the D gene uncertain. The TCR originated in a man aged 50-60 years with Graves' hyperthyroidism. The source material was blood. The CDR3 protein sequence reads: CASSLEGQPYNEQFF. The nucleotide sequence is TGCGCCAGCAGCTTGGAAGGGCAGCCTTACAATGAGCAGTTCTTC.